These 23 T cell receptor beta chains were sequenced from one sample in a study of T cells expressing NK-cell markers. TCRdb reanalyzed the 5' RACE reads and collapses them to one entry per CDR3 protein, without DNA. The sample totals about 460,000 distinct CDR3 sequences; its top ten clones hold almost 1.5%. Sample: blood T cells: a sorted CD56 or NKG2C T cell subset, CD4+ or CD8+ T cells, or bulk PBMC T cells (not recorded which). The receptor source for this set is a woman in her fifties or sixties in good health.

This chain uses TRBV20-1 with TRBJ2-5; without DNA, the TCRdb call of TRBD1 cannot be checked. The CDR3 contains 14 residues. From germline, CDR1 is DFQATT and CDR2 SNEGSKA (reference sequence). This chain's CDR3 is CSASVLVDQETQYF.

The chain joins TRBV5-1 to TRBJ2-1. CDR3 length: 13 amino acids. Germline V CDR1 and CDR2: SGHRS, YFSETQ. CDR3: CASSLMNYNEQFF.

CDR3 in amino acids: CAISVREGRETQYF. The chain links TRBV10-3 to TRBJ2-5; the D gene TCRdb calls, TRBD2, cannot be checked with no DNA. The germline CDR1 and CDR2 sequences are ENHRY and SYGVKD. This CDR3 has 14 amino acids.

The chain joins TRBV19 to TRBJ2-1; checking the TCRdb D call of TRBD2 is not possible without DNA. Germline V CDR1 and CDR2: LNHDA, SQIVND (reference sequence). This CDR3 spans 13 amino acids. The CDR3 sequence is CASSIEASGDPFF.

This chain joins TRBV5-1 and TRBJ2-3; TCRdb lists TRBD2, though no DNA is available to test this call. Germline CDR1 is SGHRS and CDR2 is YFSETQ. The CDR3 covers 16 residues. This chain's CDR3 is CASSLELAALGDTQYF.

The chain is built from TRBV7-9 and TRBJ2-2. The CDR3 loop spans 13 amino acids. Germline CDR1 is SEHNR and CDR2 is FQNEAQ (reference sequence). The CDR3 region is CASVGVFGGELFF.

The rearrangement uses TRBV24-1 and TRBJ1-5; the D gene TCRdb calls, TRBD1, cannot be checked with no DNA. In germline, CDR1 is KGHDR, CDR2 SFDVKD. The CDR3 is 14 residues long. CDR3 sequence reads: CATSDAGDLQPQHF.

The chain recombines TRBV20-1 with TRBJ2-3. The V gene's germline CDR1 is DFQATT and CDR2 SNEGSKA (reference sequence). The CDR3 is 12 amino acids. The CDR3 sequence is CSADQRTDTQYF.

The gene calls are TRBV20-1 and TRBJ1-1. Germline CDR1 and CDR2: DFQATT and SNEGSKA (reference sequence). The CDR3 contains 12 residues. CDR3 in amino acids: CSAGRLNTEAFF.

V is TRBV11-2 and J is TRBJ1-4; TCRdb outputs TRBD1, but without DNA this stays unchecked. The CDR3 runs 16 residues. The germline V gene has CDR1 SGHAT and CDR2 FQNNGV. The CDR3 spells CASSLLPTGTNEKLFF.

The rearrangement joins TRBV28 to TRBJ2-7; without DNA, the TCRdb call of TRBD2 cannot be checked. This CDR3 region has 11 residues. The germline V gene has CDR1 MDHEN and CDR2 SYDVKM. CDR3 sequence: CASRLDYEQYF.

The CDR3 reads CASGFEQPQHF. The chain is built from TRBV12-5 and TRBJ1-5. The germline V gene has CDR1 LGHNT and CDR2 FRNRAP. This CDR3 has 11 amino acids.

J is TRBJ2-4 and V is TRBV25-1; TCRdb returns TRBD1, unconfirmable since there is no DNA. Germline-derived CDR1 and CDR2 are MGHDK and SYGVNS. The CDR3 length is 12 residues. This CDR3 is CASSGDSHIQYF.

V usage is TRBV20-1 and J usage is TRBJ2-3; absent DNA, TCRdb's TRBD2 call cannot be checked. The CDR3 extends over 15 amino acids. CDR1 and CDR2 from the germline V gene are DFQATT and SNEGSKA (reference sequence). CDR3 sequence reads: CSARSPSGYTDTQYF.

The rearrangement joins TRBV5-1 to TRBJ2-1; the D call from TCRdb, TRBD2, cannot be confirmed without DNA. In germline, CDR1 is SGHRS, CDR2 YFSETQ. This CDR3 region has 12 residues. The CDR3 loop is CASSRGGNEQFF.

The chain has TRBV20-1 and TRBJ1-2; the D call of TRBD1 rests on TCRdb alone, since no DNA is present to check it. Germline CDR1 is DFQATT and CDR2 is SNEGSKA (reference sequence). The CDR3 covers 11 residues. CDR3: CSASREGGYTF.

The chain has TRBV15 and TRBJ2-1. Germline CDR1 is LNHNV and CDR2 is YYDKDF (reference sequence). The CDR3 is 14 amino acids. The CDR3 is CATSRGSTYNEQFF.

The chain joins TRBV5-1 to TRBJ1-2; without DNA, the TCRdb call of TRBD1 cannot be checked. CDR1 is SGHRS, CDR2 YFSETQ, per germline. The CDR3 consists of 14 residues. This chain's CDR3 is CASSLVARGFGYTF.

CDR3 sequence: CASSPSYSGANVLTF. This rearrangement joins TRBV21-1 to TRBJ2-6. TRBV21-1 is recorded as a pseudogene. The CDR3 is 15 amino acids.

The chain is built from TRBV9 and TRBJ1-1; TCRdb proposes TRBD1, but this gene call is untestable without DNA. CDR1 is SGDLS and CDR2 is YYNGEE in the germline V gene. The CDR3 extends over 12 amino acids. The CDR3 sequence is CASSIRDRAAFF.

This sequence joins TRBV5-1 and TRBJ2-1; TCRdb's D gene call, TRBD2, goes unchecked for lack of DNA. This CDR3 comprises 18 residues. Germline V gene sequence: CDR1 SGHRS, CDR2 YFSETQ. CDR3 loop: CASSSPRGLQSSYNEQFF. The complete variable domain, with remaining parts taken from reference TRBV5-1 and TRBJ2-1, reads KAGVTQTPRYLIKTRGQQVTLSCSPISGHRSVSWYQQTPGQGLQFLFEYFSETQRNKGNFPGRFSGRQFSNSRSEMNVSTLELGDSALYLCASSSPRGLQSSYNEQFFGPGTRLTVL.

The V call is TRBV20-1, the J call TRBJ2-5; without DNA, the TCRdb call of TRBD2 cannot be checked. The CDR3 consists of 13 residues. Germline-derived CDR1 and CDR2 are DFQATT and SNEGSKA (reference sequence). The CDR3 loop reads CSAKAGGPETQYF.

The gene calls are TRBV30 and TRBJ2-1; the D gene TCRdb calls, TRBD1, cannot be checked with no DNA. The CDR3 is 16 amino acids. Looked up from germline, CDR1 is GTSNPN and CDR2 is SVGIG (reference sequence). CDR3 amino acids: CAWTPPRDASYNEQFF.